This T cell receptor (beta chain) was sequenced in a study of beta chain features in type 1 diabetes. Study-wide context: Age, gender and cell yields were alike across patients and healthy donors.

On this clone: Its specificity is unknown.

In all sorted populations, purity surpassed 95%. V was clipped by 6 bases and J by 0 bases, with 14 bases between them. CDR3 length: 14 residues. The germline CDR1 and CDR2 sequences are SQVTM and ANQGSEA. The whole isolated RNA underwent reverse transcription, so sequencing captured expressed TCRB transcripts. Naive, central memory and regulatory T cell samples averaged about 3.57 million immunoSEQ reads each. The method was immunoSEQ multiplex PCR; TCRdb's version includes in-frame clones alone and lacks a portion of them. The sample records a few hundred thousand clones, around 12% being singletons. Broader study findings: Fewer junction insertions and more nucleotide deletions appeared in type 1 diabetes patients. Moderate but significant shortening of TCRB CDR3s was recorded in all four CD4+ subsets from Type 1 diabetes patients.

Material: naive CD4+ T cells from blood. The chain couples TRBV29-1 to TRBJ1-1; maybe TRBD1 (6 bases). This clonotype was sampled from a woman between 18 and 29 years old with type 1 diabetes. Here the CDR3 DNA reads TGCAGCGTCCACCTACAGGGTATGAACACTGAAGCTTTCTTT. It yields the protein CSVHLQGMNTEAFF.